This TCR beta chain is from a study of patients and donors after allogeneic stem cell transplantation. The V end was cut by 6 bases, the J end by 3 bases, with 6 bases between. The germline V gene encodes CDR1 ENHRY and CDR2 SYGVKD. The CDR3 totals 11 residues. Using its own MiXCR run on the RT-PCR reads, TCRdb lists one record per CDR3 protein. The sample comprises about a million distinct CDR3 sequences, roughly 17% of which are singletons, and roughly 6% rests with the top ten. This clonotype was seen a handful of times. Source material: blood, either unsorted or a sorted T cell fraction (not recorded which). The origin of this receptor is a human donor who was either an allogeneic HSCT recipient or a stem cell or donor lymphocyte infusion donor (not recorded which). It is not recorded whose cells these are; they may come from a transplant donor. The genes are TRBV10-3 and TRBJ2-7, with unresolved D. CDR3 DNA: TGTGCCATCAGCCACAGCTACGAGCAGTACTTC. This sequence encodes CAISHSYEQYF.